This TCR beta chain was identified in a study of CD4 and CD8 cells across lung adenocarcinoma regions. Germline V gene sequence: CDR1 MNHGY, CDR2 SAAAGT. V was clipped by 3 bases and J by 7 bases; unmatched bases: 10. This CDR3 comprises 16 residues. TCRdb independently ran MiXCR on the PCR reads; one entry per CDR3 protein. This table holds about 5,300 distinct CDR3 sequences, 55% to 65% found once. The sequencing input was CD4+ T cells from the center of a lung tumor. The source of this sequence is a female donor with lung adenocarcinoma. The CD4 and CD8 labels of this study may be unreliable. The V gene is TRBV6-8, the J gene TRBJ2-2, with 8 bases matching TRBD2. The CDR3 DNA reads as TGTGCCAGCAGTTATCCGATAGCGGGAACGGACGGGGAGCTGTTTTTT. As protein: CASSYPIAGTDGELFF.